A single sample is the source of the 27 T cell receptor beta chains below, sequenced in a study of blood T cell repertoires in COVID-19. Here immunoSEQ multiplex PCR was the method, and the copy in TCRdb shows in-frame clones only, minus some. The data hold around 130,000 clones, with around 82% observed a single time. The sequencing input was peripheral blood. The origin of the receptors is a human donor in a cohort sampled during active COVID-19.

This clone was detected a few times. The chain couples TRBV6-5 to TRBJ2-1; possible D gene TRBD2, 6 bases. The ends were cut back, 7 bases at V and 1 base at J, with 14 bases in the middle. The CDR3 runs to 15 residues. Germline values: CDR1 MNHEY, CDR2 SVGAGI. The DNA of the CDR3 is TGTGCCAGCACGGGACTTGGTGGGTCCTACAATGAGCAGTTCTTC. It yields the protein CASTGLGGSYNEQFF.

The chain couples TRBV6-1 to TRBJ1-5; TRBD1 might be the D (5 bases). Germline loops: CDR1 MNHNS, CDR2 SASEGT. The CDR3 sequence is 14 residues long. The ends were cut back, 0 bases at V and 7 bases at J, with 10 bases in the middle. CDR3 protein: CASSEAAGKQPQHF. CDR3 bases: TGTGCCAGCAGTGAAGCTGCAGGGAAACAGCCCCAGCATTTT.

V is TRBV9 and J is TRBJ2-2; TRBD1 might be the D (6 bases). V lost 3 bases to trimming and J lost 6 bases, with 18 bases between them. Germline lookup yields CDR1 SGDLS and CDR2 YYNGEE. There are 16 residues in the CDR3. The CDR3 DNA reads TGTGCCAGCAGCGACGGTAAACACAGGGTTCCCGGGGAGCTGTTTTTT. Protein: CASSDGKHRVPGELFF.

The chain links TRBV19 to TRBJ1-4; 9 positions agree with TRBD1. The CDR3 sequence is 14 residues long. CDR1 LNHDA and CDR2 SQIVND come from the germline V gene (reference sequence). V shed 5 bases and J 8 bases; nucleotides not matched to a gene: 6. The CDR3 region is CASSLQGAGEKLFF. The DNA of the CDR3 is TGTGCCAGTAGTTTACAGGGGGCAGGCGAAAAACTGTTTTTT.

Here the CDR3 reads CASTGQGIYEQYF. The CDR3 region has the DNA TGTGCCAGCACCGGGCAGGGGATCTACGAGCAGTACTTC. The chain uses TRBV27 and TRBJ2-7; a weak D match, TRBD1 (6 bases). This CDR3 is built from 13 residues. V was trimmed by 7 bases and J by 3 bases, leaving 13 bases between them. CDR1 and CDR2 (germline): MNHEY, SMNVEV (reference sequence).

In DNA form, the CDR3 reads TGTGCCAGCATGACAGGGCTGGGCACTGAAGCTTTCTTT. Translation gives CASMTGLGTEAFF. This chain connects TRBV2 to TRBJ1-1; the match to TRBD1 covers 7 bases. Germline values: CDR1 SNHLY, CDR2 FYNNEI. The trim removed 7 bases at V and 4 bases at J, leaving 6 bases unmatched. This CDR3 has 13 residues.

The chain employs TRBV10-1 and TRBJ1-2; TRBD1 is a possible D gene (6 bases). The CDR3 covers 16 residues. The germline V gene has CDR1 WNHNN and CDR2 SYGVQD (reference sequence). Trimming pared 6 bases from V and 8 bases from J, leaving 25 bases between. The CDR3 is CASSGPILGTIYGYTF. For the CDR3, the DNA is TGCGCCAGCAGCGGACCCATATTAGGGACAATCTACGGCTACACCTTC.

J is TRBJ2-2 and V is TRBV11-3; D may be TRBD2 (5 bases). The germline CDR1 and CDR2 sequences are SGHNT and YENEEA. The CDR3 is 15 residues long. Trimming cost V 5 bases and J 4 bases, with 14 bases left between them. CDR3 sequence (DNA): TGTGCCAGCAGCCTGTCTTCGGGGAGCACCGGGGAGCTGTTTTTT. As protein: CASSLSSGSTGELFF.

The J gene is TRBJ2-3, the V gene TRBV13; 10 positions match TRBD2. Germline assignment: CDR1 PRHDT and CDR2 FYEKMQ (reference sequence). CDR3 length: 16 residues. Trimming removed 0 bases from V and 4 bases from J; junction bases left unmatched: 4. For the CDR3, the DNA is TGTGCCAGCAGCTTAGGGCTAGCGGGGGAGGCAGATACGCAGTATTTT. Its protein product is CASSLGLAGEADTQYF.

The chain uses TRBV7-2 and TRBJ2-7; 7 nucleotides match TRBD1. The germline V gene has CDR1 SGHTA and CDR2 FQGNSA. The trim removed 5 bases at V and 0 bases at J, leaving 13 bases unmatched. The CDR3 is made up of 17 amino acids. CDR3 in amino acids: CASSLGPPGQPSYEQYF. CDR3 nucleotides: TGTGCCAGCAGCCTAGGCCCCCCGGGACAGCCCTCCTACGAGCAGTACTTC. Drawing the rest from reference TRBV7-2 and TRBJ2-7, the complete variable domain is GAGVSQSPSNKVTEKGKDVELRCDPISGHTALYWYRQSLGQGLEFLIYFQGNSAPDKSGLPSDRFSAERTGGSVSTLTIQRTQQEDSAVYLCASSLGPPGQPSYEQYFGPGTRLTVT.

There are a few counts of this clone. The rearrangement links TRBV5-8 to TRBJ2-3, with 8 nucleotides matching TRBD2. Germline V gene lookup returns CDR1 SGHTS and CDR2 YDEGEE. CDR3 length equals 13 residues. V dropped 6 bases and J dropped 4; count of bases not matched to a gene: 4. The CDR3 DNA reads as TGTGCCAGCACCGCGGGGGGCGCAGATACGCAGTATTTT. It is translated as CASTAGGADTQYF. Complete variable domain (other parts from reference TRBV5-8 and TRBJ2-3): EAGVTQSPTHLIKTRGQQATLRCSPISGHTSVYWYQQALGLGLQFLLWYDEGEERNRGNFPPRFSGRQFPNYSSELNVNALELEDSALYLCASTAGGADTQYFGPGTRLTVL.

The sample holds a few counts of this clone. V gene TRBV18 combines with J gene TRBJ2-2; a weak D match, TRBD2 (6 bases). V was cut by 6 bases and J by 2 bases, with 10 bases left in between. This CDR3 has 14 amino acids. Germline V CDR1 and CDR2: KGHSH, LQKENI. CDR3 nucleotides: TGTGCCAGCTCTCGGGACTCCAACACCGGGGAGCTGTTTTTT. This sequence encodes CASSRDSNTGELFF. Full variable domain (remainder filled in from reference TRBV18 and TRBJ2-2): NAGVMQNPRHLVRRRGQEARLRCSPMKGHSHVYWYRQLPEEGLKFMVYLQKENIIDESGMPKERFSAEFPKEGPSILRIQQVVRGDSAAYFCASSRDSNTGELFFGEGSRLTVL.

The chain joins TRBV25-1 to TRBJ1-1; 9 bases are a match to TRBD1. This CDR3 comprises 11 residues. Trimming removed 6 bases from V and 7 bases from J; junction bases left unmatched: 0. Germline V lookup: CDR1 MGHDK, CDR2 SYGVNS. The CDR3 loop is CASRGQGEAFF. The CDR3 nucleotides read TGTGCCAGCAGGGGACAGGGTGAAGCTTTCTTT. Full variable domain (outside the CDR3, taken from reference TRBV25-1 and TRBJ1-1): EADIYQTPRYLVIGTGKKITLECSQTMGHDKMYWYQQDPGMELHLIHYSYGVNSTEKGDLSSESTVSRIRTEHFPLTLESARPSHTSQYLCASRGQGEAFFGQGTRLTVV.

Only one count was recorded for this clone. The chain joins TRBV19 to TRBJ1-5; the D gene is possibly TRBD1 (6 bases). V was pared by 3 bases and J by 0 bases, with 12 bases between. CDR3 length: 16 residues. Germline loops: CDR1 LNHDA, CDR2 SQIVND (reference sequence). CDR3 amino acids: CASSIQGFYSNQPQHF. The CDR3 bases are TGTGCCAGTAGTATTCAGGGGTTCTATAGCAATCAGCCCCAGCATTTT.

This chain joins TRBV6-5 and TRBJ1-2, with TRBD1 matching over 8 bases. Germline CDR1 MNHEY, CDR2 SVGAGI. CDR3 length: 15 amino acids. The V gene end was trimmed by 5 bases and the J gene end by 2 bases; junction bases not matched to a gene: 7. The CDR3 reads CASSTRTGRNYGYTF. In nucleotides, the CDR3 is TGTGCCAGCAGTACAAGGACAGGGCGCAACTATGGCTACACCTTC.

This clone was seen more than once but under ten times. The chain uses TRBV9 and TRBJ1-2; a possible D gene is TRBD1 (5 bases). The CDR3 sequence is 14 residues long. Trimming left V 0 bases short and J 1 base short, with 7 bases between. The V gene's germline CDR1 is SGDLS and CDR2 YYNGEE. CDR3 protein: CASSVAGDNYGYTF. As DNA, the CDR3 is TGTGCCAGCAGCGTAGCGGGGGATAACTATGGCTACACCTTC.

The chain combines TRBV5-1 with TRBJ1-1; TRBD1 matches at 9 bases. The CDR3 is 14 residues long. Germline-derived CDR1 and CDR2 are SGHRS and YFSETQ. J lost 2 bases, V lost 3 bases, and 2 bases had no gene match. The CDR3 loop reads CASSSTGGNTEAFF. The CDR3 region has the DNA TGCGCCAGCAGCTCTACAGGGGGCAACACTGAAGCTTTCTTT.

The J gene is TRBJ1-1, the V gene TRBV6-5; tentative D call: TRBD1 (6 bases). Germline CDR1 is MNHEY and CDR2 is SVGAGI. There are 14 residues in the CDR3. V shed 4 bases and J shed 1 base, with 10 bases lying between them. The DNA for the CDR3 is TGTGCCAGCAGTTCCCGGGACACGAACACTGAAGCTTTCTTT. This gives the protein CASSSRDTNTEAFF.

The rearrangement joins TRBV11-3 to TRBJ2-1; 7 bases are a match to TRBD1. The CDR3 consists of 17 residues. Germline CDR1 reads SGHNT; CDR2 reads YENEEA. V was pared by 3 bases and J by 6 bases, with 14 bases of the junction left unmatched. This CDR3 reads CASSFLRGKGVCNEQFF. DNA of the CDR3: TGTGCCAGCAGCTTTCTCAGGGGGAAAGGGGTATGCAATGAGCAGTTCTTC.

The gene calls are TRBV18 and TRBJ2-7; D might be TRBD1 (6 bases). The length of the CDR3 is 13 residues. Germline V lookup: CDR1 KGHSH, CDR2 LQKENI. The V gene lost 8 bases and the J gene lost 4 bases, with 15 bases spanning the gap. CDR3 amino acids: CASPLNRVYEQYF. The CDR3 DNA reads as TGTGCCAGCCCACTAAACAGGGTTTACGAGCAGTACTTC.

As for this clone: The sample has other DNA sequences that encode this CDR3 too. V and J are TRBV5-1 and TRBJ2-1, with a weak D call TRBD2 (7 bases). CDR1 and CDR2 (germline): SGHRS, YFSETQ. The CDR3 has 15 residues. The V end was cut by 2 bases, the J end by 4 bases, with 13 bases between. In DNA form, the CDR3 reads TGCGCCAGCAGCTTAGGCGGGGGCCCTTACAATGAGCAGTTCTTC. Translation gives CASSLGGGPYNEQFF.

This chain links TRBV2 with TRBJ2-2; 10 bases are a match to TRBD2. The V segment lost 6 bases and the J segment 4 bases; nucleotides outside the gene matches: 2. Germline CDR1 is SNHLY and CDR2 is FYNNEI. This CDR3 contains 14 residues. CDR3 sequence reads: CASRGLAATGELFF. DNA of the CDR3: TGTGCCAGCAGAGGACTAGCGGCCACCGGGGAGCTGTTTTTT.

V and J are TRBV9 and TRBJ2-1; 9 nucleotides match TRBD2. CDR1 and CDR2 from the germline V gene are SGDLS and YYNGEE. With V trimmed by 1 base and J by 7 bases, 9 bases remained unmatched. This CDR3 has 16 residues. DNA for the CDR3: TGTGCCAGCAGCGTAACTGCGGGGGGGCCCTTGAATGAGCAGTTCTTC. Translating gives CASSVTAGGPLNEQFF.

The chain has TRBV5-1 and TRBJ1-2; the D is unclear. Trimming took 0 bases from V and 5 from J, leaving 14 bases between them. This CDR3 has 15 residues. The V gene's germline CDR1 is SGHRS and CDR2 YFSETQ. Here the CDR3 reads CASSLARSTGYGYTF. CDR3 bases: TGCGCCAGCAGCTTGGCTCGATCGACGGGATATGGCTACACCTTC.

CDR3: CASSPEQGLIGNTIYF. The CDR3 coding sequence is TGTGCCAGCAGTCCAGAACAGGGTCTTATCGGAAACACCATATATTTT. The chain has TRBV25-1 and TRBJ1-3; D is perhaps TRBD1 (6 bases). The germline CDR1 and CDR2 sequences are MGHDK and SYGVNS. V shed 5 bases and J shed 4 bases, with 18 bases lying between them. This CDR3 has 16 residues.

The V and J genes are TRBV11-2 and TRBJ2-3, with unresolved D. Germline values: CDR1 SGHAT, CDR2 FQNNGV. The CDR3 sequence is 11 residues long. V was pared by 5 bases and J by 2 bases, with 2 bases between. This CDR3 is CASSHTDTQYF. The CDR3 DNA is TGTGCCAGCAGCCACACAGATACGCAGTATTTT.

The chain couples TRBV19 to TRBJ1-5; D may be TRBD1 (5 bases). The CDR3 length is 14 residues. Germline loops: CDR1 LNHDA, CDR2 SQIVND (reference sequence). V was pared by 6 bases and J by 2 bases, with 11 bases between. CDR3 DNA sequence: TGTGCCAGTAGAGTGGGGGGGGGCAATCAGCCCCAGCATTTT. It yields the protein CASRVGGGNQPQHF.